The 2 T cell receptor beta chains below all came from one sample that was sequenced in a study of T cells after yellow fever vaccination. TCRdb independently ran MiXCR on the 5' RACE reads; one entry per CDR3 protein. The table includes under 550,000 distinct CDR3 sequences, roughly a fifth detected once. The material was PBMCs, obtained 21 days after the first yellow fever vaccination. These receptors were collected from a man aged 18 to 30 who received the YFV17D yellow fever vaccine.

This chain joins TRBV6-2 or TRBV6-3 and TRBJ2-7; no reliable D call. CDR3 length: 11 residues. CDR1 is MNHEY, CDR2 SVGEGT, per germline. The ends were cut back, 2 bases at V and 6 bases at J, with 5 bases in the middle. The CDR3 loop reads CASSYRSEQYV. In nucleotides, the CDR3 is TGTGCCAGCAGTTACCGATCCGAGCAGTACGTC.

This clonotype was detected a few times. The chain recombines TRBV20-1 with TRBJ1-6; a weak D match, TRBD1 (5 bases). V dropped 1 base and J dropped 9 bases, with 19 bases sitting between them. CDR3 size: 16 residues. Germline CDR1 DFQATT, CDR2 SNEGSKA (reference sequence). CDR3 amino acids: CSARVASAGPVSPLHF. In nucleotides, the CDR3 is TGCAGTGCTAGAGTAGCTTCGGCAGGGCCCGTTTCACCCCTCCACTTT.